This is a list of T cell receptor beta chains from one sample in a study of blood T cell repertoires in COVID-19. The table came from immunoSEQ multiplex PCR; TCRdb's copy has only in-frame clones and leaves some out. The top ten clones hold 1.5% to 2% of a sample with 180,000 or so clones, roughly 90% of them seen once. The specimen sequenced was peripheral blood. The receptors were gathered from a man aged 18 to 29 with active or convalescent COVID-19. Both conserved end residues are trimmed from each CDR3. Each record gives: CDR3 protein, V gene, J gene.

CDR3 protein: ASSLSNSGNTIY; V gene: TRBV7-3; J gene: TRBJ1-3
CDR3 protein: SVELATGGYEQY; V gene: TRBV29-1; J gene: TRBJ2-7
CDR3 protein: ASSIYGESGNTIY; V gene: TRBV19; J gene: TRBJ1-3
CDR3 protein: ASSRTGQGNQPQH; V gene: TRBV16; J gene: TRBJ1-5
CDR3 protein: ASSSSYNSPLH; V gene: TRBV18; J gene: TRBJ1-6
CDR3 protein: ASSVAGTGSGDTQY; V gene: TRBV9; J gene: TRBJ2-3
CDR3 protein: ASSGRAYNEQF; V gene: TRBV2; J gene: TRBJ2-1
CDR3 protein: ASTGHESRMNTEAF; V gene: TRBV6-4; J gene: TRBJ1-1
CDR3 protein: ASSQDQPVNTEAF; V gene: TRBV3-1/TRBV3-2; J gene: TRBJ1-1
CDR3 protein: ASSVRTAGEKLF; V gene: TRBV19; J gene: TRBJ1-4
CDR3 protein: ASSSGLAAYNEQF; V gene: TRBV11-2; J gene: TRBJ2-1
CDR3 protein: ARPTGLMGPQH; V gene: TRBV10-3; J gene: TRBJ1-5
CDR3 protein: ASSSRQGRTF; V gene: TRBV11-3; J gene: TRBJ1-1